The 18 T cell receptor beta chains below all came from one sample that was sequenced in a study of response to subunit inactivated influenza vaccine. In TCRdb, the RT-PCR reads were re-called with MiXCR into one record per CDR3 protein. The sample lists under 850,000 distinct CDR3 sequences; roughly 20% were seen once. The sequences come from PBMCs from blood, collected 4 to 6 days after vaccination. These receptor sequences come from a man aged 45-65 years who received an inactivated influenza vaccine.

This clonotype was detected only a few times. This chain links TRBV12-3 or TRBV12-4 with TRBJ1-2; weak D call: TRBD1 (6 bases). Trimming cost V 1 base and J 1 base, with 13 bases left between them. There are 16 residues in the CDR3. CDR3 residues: CASSLGMTDSNYGYTF. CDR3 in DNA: TGTGCCAGCAGTTTAGGGATGACGGACAGTAACTATGGCTACACCTTC.

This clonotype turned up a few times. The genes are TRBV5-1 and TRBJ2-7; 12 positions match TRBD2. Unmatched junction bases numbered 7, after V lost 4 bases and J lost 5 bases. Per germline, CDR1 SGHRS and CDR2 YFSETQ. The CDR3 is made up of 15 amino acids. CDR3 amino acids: CASSKTSGSGDEQYF. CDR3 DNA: TGCGCCAGCAGCAAGACTAGCGGGAGTGGCGACGAGCAGTACTTC.

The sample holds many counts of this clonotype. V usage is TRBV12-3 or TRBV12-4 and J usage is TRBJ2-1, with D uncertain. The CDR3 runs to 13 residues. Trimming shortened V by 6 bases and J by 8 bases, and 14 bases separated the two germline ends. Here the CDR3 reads CASRRSRLDEQFF. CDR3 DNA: TGTGCCAGCAGACGCTCGAGGTTAGATGAGCAGTTCTTC.

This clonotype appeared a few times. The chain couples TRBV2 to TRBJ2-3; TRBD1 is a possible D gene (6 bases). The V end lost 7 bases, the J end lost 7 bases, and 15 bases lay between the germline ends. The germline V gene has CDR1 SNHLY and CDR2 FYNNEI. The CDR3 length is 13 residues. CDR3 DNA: TGTGCCAGCACCCCGGGGCAGGGGAATACGCAGTATTTT. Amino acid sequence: CASTPGQGNTQYF.

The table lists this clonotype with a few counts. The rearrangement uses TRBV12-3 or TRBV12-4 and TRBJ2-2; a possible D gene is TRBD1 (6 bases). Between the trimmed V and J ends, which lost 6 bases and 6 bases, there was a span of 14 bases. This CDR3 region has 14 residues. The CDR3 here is CASRSGDLAGELFF. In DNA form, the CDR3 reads TGTGCCAGCAGGTCAGGGGATTTGGCCGGGGAGCTGTTTTTT.

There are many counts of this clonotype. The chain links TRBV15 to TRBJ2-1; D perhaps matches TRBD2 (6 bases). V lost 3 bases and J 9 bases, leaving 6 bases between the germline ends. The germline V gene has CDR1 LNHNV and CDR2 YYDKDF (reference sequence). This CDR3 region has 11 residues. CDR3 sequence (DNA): TGTGCCACCAGCAGCGGGGGTGAGCAGTTCTTC. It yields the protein CATSSGGEQFF.

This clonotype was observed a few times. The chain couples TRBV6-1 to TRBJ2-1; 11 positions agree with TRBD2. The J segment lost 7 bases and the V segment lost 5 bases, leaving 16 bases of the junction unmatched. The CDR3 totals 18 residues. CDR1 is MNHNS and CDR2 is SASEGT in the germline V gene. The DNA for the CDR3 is TGTGCCAGCAGTAAAGTGGCGGTAGCGGGAGGGCCGGGTAATGAGCAGTTCTTC. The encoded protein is CASSKVAVAGGPGNEQFF.

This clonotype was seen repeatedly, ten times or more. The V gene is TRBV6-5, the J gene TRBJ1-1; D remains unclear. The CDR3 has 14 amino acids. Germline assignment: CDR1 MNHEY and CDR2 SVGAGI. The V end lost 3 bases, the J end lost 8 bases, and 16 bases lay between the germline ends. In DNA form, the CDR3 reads TGTGCCAGCAGTTATGGCAGGCGGGCGGGAGAAGCTTTCTTT. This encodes CASSYGRRAGEAFF.

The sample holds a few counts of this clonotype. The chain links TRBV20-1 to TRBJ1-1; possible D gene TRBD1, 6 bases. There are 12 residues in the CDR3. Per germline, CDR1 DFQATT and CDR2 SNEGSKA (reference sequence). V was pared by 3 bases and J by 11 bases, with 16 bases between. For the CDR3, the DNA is TGCAGTGCTAGTTTACAGGGTTCTGTTGCTTTCTTT. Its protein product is CSASLQGSVAFF.

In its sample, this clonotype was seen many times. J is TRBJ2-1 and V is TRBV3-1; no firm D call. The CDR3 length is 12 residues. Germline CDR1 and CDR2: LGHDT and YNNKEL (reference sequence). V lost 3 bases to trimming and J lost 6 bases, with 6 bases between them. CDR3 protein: CASSHSSNEQFF. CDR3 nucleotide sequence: TGTGCCAGCAGCCACAGTAGCAATGAGCAGTTCTTC.

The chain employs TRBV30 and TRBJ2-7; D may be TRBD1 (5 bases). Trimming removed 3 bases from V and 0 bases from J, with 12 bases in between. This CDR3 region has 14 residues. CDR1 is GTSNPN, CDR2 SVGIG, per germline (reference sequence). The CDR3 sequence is CAWRRQFSSYEQYF. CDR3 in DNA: TGTGCCTGGAGGAGACAGTTTAGCTCCTACGAGCAGTACTTC.

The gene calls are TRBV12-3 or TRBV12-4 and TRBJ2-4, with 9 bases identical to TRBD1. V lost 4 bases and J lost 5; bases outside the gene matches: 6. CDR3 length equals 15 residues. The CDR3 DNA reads TGTGCCAGCAGTTCCGTTTGGACAGGGGAAAACATTCAGTACTTC. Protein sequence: CASSSVWTGENIQYF.

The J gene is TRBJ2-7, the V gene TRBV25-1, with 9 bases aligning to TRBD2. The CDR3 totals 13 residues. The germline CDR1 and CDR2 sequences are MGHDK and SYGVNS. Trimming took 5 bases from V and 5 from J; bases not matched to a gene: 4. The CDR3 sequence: CASSQAGGHEQYF. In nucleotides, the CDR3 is TGTGCCAGCAGTCAAGCGGGAGGTCACGAGCAGTACTTC.

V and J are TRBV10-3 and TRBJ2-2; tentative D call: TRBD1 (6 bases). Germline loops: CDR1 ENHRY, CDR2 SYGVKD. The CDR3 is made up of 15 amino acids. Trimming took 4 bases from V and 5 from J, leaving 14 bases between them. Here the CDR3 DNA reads TGTGCCATCAGTGCGCCGACAGGATTAACCGGGGAGCTGTTTTTT. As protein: CAISAPTGLTGELFF.

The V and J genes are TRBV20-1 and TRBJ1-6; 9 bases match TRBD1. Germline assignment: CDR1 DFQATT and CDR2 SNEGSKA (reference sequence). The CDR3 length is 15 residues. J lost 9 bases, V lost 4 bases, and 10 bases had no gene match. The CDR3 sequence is CSAISDRGVGSPLHF. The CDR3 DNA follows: TGCAGTGCTATTTCTGACAGGGGGGTTGGTTCACCCCTCCACTTT.

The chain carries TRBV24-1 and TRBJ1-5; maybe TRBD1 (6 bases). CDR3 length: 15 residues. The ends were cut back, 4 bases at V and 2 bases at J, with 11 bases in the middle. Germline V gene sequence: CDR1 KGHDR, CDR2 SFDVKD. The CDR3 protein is CATSEGGGGNQPQHF. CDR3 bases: TGTGCCACCAGTGAAGGAGGGGGTGGCAATCAGCCCCAGCATTTT.

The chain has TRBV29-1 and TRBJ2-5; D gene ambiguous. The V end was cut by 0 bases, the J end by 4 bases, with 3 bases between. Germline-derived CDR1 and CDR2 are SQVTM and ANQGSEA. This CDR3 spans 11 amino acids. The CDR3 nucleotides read TGCAGCGTTGAAGAATTAGAGACCCAGTACTTC. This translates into CSVEELETQYF.

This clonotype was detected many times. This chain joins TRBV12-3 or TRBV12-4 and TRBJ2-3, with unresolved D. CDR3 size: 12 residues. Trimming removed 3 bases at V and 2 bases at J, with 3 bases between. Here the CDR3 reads CASSFDTDTQYF. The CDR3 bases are TGTGCCAGCAGTTTCGACACAGATACGCAGTATTTT.